This TCR beta chain was recorded in a study of blood T cell repertoires in COVID-19. Recruitment covered under 25 US areas and drew participants whose ages spanned roughly 18 to 95 years. Donors in Cohort 3 who had recovered were those with two negative PCRs, healthcare professional clearance, or resolution of their symptoms. The table lists this clone with a few counts. V lost 5 bases to trimming and J lost 0 bases; unmatched junction nucleotides: 4. This CDR3 has 15 amino acids. CDR1 is LNHDA, CDR2 SQIVND, per germline (reference sequence). Study processing details: Amplified reference gene primers provided the basis for estimating nucleated cell counts. Produced via immunoSEQ multiplex PCR; TCRdb's table is partial and in-frame only. That table supplies the V and J calls and clone size; D and trimming were determined from the DNA. The sample records 390,000 or so clones, about 87% being singletons.

V and J are TRBV19 and TRBJ1-5; 7 positions match TRBD1. Sequencing was performed on PBMCs or T cells enriched from blood (not recorded which). The sequence was collected from a woman in her 50s who had recovered from COVID-19. The CDR3 DNA reads TGTGCCAGTAGTGTCCGGGACAGTAGCAATCAGCCCCAGCATTTT. This codes for CASSVRDSSNQPQHF.